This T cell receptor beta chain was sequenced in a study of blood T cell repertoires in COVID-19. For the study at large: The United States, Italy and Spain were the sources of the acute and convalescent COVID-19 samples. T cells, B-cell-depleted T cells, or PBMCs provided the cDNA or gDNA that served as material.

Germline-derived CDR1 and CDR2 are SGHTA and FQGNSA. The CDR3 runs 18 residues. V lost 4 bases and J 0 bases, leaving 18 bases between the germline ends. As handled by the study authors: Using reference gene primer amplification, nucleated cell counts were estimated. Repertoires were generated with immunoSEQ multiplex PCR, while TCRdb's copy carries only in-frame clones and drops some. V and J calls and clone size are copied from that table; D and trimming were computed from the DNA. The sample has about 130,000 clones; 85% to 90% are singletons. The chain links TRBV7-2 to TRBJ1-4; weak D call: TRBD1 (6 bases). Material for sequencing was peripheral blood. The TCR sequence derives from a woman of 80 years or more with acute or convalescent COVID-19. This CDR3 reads CASSYDRPLTTTNEKLFF. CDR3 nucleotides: TGTGCCAGCAGCTACGACAGGCCCTTAACTACAACTAATGAAAAACTGTTTTTT.